This TCR beta chain was identified during a study of cytomegalovirus exposure and HLA in healthy donors. Both 60 Vbeta primers and 13 Jbeta primers went into the PCR. Measured with immunoSEQ multiplex PCR; TCRdb has only the in-frame clones, and not every one. Of 80,000 to 100,000 clones detected, 77% appear once; the ten largest clones hold around 7.3%. The CDR3 length is 12 residues. Germline values: CDR1 MNHEY, CDR2 SVGAGI. General study results and limits: Through in vitro validation, three CMV-associated chains were shown to be specific for CMV antigens.

Concerning this clone: Antigen: not known. One end of the junction fails to match germline, which may point to a read error.

The source of this sequence is a man over 45 in good health and CMV-seropositive. Material: PBMCs. The V call is TRBV6-5, the J call TRBJ1-1, with D uncertain. The CDR3 DNA follows: TGTGCCAGCAGTTCAGCGAACCCTGAAGCTTTCTTT. Residues: CASSSANPEAFF.